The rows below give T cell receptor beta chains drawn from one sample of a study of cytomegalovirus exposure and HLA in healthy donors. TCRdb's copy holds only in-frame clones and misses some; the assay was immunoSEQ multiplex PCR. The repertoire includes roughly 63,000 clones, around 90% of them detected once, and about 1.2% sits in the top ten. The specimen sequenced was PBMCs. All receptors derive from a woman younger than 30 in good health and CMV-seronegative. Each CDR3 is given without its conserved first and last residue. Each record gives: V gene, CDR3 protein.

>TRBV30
AWSPTGALH
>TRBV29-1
SVEQGGPGDTQY
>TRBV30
AWRAPPRGVENSPLH
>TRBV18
ASSPHSGGSTEAF
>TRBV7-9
ASGPQVSYEQY
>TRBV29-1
SGGTGYNEKLF
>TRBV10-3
AISDYQGGNIQY
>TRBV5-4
ASSLGGLGGTEAF
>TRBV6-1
ASSEHSNTEAF
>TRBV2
ASSPGGHTEAF
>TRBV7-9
ASSPWIGGGVPDEQY
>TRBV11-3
ASSQPIAGGPFNEQF
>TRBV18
ASSRDNTYEQY
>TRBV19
ASSIRGGYGYT
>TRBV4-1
ASSQEAGGGDTQY
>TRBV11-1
ASSQRLARTDTQY
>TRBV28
ASSFPQGNSGNTIY
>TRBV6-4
ASSDSPGGADTQY
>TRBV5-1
ASSLLTGTLIYEQY
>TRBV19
ASSTDREETQY
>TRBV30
AWSSRGNLGNTIY
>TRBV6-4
ASSADTSYGYT
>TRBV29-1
SVEARHGLSEQY
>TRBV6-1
ASSRGQGGHEQY
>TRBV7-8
ASSLTKYYGYT
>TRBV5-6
ASSTSRQGFGQPQH
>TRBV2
ASSQEAPYEQY
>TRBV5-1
ASKPAGGAGGYT
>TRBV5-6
ASSRSVEEKLF
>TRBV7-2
ASSRDRDGEQF
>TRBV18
ASSREETQY